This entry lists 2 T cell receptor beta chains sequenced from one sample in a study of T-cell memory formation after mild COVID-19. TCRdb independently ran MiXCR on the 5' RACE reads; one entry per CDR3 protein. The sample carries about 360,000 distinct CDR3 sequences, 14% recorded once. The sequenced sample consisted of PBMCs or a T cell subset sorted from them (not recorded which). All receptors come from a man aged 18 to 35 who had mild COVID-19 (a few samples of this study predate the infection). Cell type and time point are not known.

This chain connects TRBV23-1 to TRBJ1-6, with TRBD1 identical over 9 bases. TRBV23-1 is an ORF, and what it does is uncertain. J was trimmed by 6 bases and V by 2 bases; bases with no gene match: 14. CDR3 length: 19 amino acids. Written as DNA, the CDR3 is TGCGCCAGCAGTCAACCGGGACAGGGACCGAGATCCCTTAATTCACCCCTCCACTTT. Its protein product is CASSQPGQGPRSLNSPLHF.

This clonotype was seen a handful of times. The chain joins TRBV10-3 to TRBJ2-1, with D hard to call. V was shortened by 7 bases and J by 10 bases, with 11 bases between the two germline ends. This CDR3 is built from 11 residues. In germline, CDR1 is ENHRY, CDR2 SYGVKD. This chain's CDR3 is CAITAAGEQFF. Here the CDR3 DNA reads TGTGCCATCACGGCTGCTGGGGAGCAGTTCTTC.